The entry below gives a single T cell receptor beta chain sequence along with its context. Antigen unknown. These data come from a study of post-analysis software for immune sequencing data. Study-wide results and limits: Those samples that were prepared in the same batch co-clustered strongly by F measure. TRBV5-6, TRBV5-1 and TRBV20-1 were among a few TRBV segments more frequent in patients than controls. Compared with controls, patients showed significantly lower normalized Chao1 diversity.

TCR beta libraries were prepared from cDNA with unique molecular identifiers. Each CDR3 protein is one row after TCRdb ran MiXCR on the PCR reads. The sample holds about 460,000 distinct CDR3 sequences; approximately 45% are singletons and the top ten take roughly an eighth. V shed 0 bases, J shed 0 bases, and the junction held 4 bases outside the gene matches. The V gene's germline CDR1 is SGDLS and CDR2 YYNGEE. The CDR3 contains 16 residues. This receptor was identified in a girl aged 10-17 years with multiple sclerosis. Sequenced material: blood. The chain employs TRBV9 and TRBJ2-3; 7 bases align to TRBD2. CDR3 residues: CASSVGASGSTDTQYF. The DNA of the CDR3 is TGTGCCAGCAGCGTAGGGGCTAGCGGTAGCACAGATACGCAGTATTTT.